This T cell receptor (beta chain) was found in a study of shared clonotypes between healthy human individuals. At the deep level, the assay was run. The table came from immunoSEQ multiplex PCR; TCRdb's copy has only in-frame clones and leaves some out. The repertoire holds roughly 1,500,000 clones, with approximately 98% as singletons. This CDR3 region has 15 residues. V was cut by 3 bases and J by 3 bases, with 12 bases left in between. Germline V gene lookup returns CDR1 SNHLY and CDR2 FYNNEI. The chain has TRBV2 and TRBJ2-1, with D possibly being TRBD1 (6 bases). The sequence derives from a man between 25 and 39 years old in good health. Sequenced input: naive CD4+ T cells sorted from blood. Subset indicated: CD45RA+ positively selected. CDR3 sequence (DNA): TGTGCCAGCAGTGAGCAGGGGAGCGACTACAATGAGCAGTTCTTC. It yields the protein CASSEQGSDYNEQFF.